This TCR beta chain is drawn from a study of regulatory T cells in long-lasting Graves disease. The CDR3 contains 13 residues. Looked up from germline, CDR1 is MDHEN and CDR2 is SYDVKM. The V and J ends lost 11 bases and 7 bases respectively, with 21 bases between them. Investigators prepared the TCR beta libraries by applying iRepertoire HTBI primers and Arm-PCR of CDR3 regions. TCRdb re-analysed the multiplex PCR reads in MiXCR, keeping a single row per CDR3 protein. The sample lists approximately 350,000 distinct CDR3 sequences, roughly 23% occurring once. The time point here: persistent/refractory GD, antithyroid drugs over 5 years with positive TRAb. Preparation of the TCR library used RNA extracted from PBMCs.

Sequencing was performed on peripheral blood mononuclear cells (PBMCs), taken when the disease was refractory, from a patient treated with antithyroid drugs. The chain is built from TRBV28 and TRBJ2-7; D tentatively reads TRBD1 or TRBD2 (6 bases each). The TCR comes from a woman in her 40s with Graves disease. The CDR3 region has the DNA TGTGCCGCTGGAAGGGGGGAGTCTGGGGAGCAGTACTTC. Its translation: CAAGRGESGEQYF.